The clone carrying this TCR beta chain was found many times. The antigen is not known. This specimen belongs to a study of breast tumors, draining lymph nodes, adjacent tissues. General study findings and limits: The data were judged consistent with most tumor T cells coming from lymph node and expanding in tumor. Tumor T cell lymph node origin was a supported hypothesis, not proven. Compared with lymph nodes, tumors were less diverse; compared with nontumor tissue, more.

Breast cancer patients provided tissue from their axillary draining lymph nodes. The CDR3 is made up of 14 amino acids. Germline-derived CDR1 and CDR2 are SNHLY and FYNNEI. V lost 7 bases and J 7 bases, leaving 14 bases between the germline ends. TCRdb reanalysed the multiplex PCR reads using MiXCR and keeps one entry per CDR3 protein. The sample has 290,000 or so distinct CDR3 sequences, 30% seen once. The material sequenced was axillary lymph node tissue. This TCR was sampled from a female donor with breast cancer. Some clones in this sample may be carry-over from other donors' samples. The chain couples TRBV2 to TRBJ1-6; tentatively, D is TRBD1 (5 bases). CDR3 in DNA: TGTGCCAGCATGGGGGATGGAGAGAATTCACCCCTCCACTTT. Translated, it gives CASMGDGENSPLHF.